This note documents a single TCR beta chain sequence. Its antigen is unidentified. TCR beta CDR3 region amplification was performed from RNA transcripts. TCR CDR3 regions were first amplified by RT-PCR with HTBI primers. One entry per CDR3 protein, called by TCRdb with MiXCR from the multiplex PCR reads. The data hold around 490,000 distinct CDR3 sequences, with just under 20% observed a single time. Trimming stripped 5 bases from V and 5 bases from J, with 25 bases between. Germline CDR1 reads LNHDA; CDR2 reads SQIVND (reference sequence). The CDR3 is made up of 18 amino acids. This sample stems from a study of T cells in Graves' hyperthyroidism and ophthalmopathy. General study points: Stable hyperthyroidism and ophthalmopathy were separated using 13 V-J signatures. Blood also contained most expanded thyroid clonotypes above 0.001. Ophthalmopathy, as predicted by the model, came a median roughly 6.3 months after the prediction.

The sequence derives from a man between 35 and 55 years old with Graves' ophthalmopathy. Sequencing was done on a sample of blood. J is TRBJ1-5 and V is TRBV19; D might be TRBD1 (5 bases). CDR3 nucleotides: TGTGCCAGTAGTGATATTTGGGGGAGAGGGACCGACTATCAGCCCCAGCATTTT. Translation gives CASSDIWGRGTDYQPQHF.